This entry lists 23 T cell receptor beta chains sequenced from one sample in a study of control samples from healthy donors and cancer patients. Produced via immunoSEQ multiplex PCR; TCRdb's table is partial and in-frame only. The repertoire consists of 60,000 or so clones, with 90% to 97% occurring once and the leading ten covering approximately 1.1%. The sample was blood. These receptor sequences come from a woman under 30 in good health.

CDR3 in amino acids: CASSRQENQPQHF. CDR3 in DNA: TGTGCCAGCTCAAGACAGGAAAATCAGCCCCAGCATTTT. The chain uses TRBV18 and TRBJ1-5; D might be TRBD1 (6 bases). The germline V gene encodes CDR1 KGHSH and CDR2 LQKENI. This CDR3 has 13 amino acids. Trimming removed 5 bases from V and 4 bases from J, with 9 bases in between. The whole variable domain, remainder taken from reference TRBV18 and TRBJ1-5, is NAGVMQNPRHLVRRRGQEARLRCSPMKGHSHVYWYRQLPEEGLKFMVYLQKENIIDESGMPKERFSAEFPKEGPSILRIQQVVRGDSAAYFCASSRQENQPQHFGDGTRLSIL.

V gene TRBV13 combines with J gene TRBJ1-1; no clear D. The germline CDR1 and CDR2 sequences are PRHDT and FYEKMQ (reference sequence). CDR3 length: 15 residues. The germline V and J ends were trimmed by 2 bases and 0 bases, with 10 bases remaining between them. CDR3 amino acids: CASSLNGPMNTEAFF. The CDR3 DNA is TGTGCCAGCAGCTTAAACGGCCCCATGAACACTGAAGCTTTCTTT.

V is TRBV9 and J is TRBJ1-2; 7 bases match TRBD1. Unmatched junction bases numbered 4, after V lost 4 bases and J lost 4 bases. Germline-derived CDR1 and CDR2 are SGDLS and YYNGEE. The CDR3 has 13 residues. CDR3 sequence: CASSPDRSYGYTF. Written as DNA, the CDR3 is TGTGCCAGCAGCCCGGACAGGAGCTATGGCTACACCTTC. The whole variable domain, remainder taken from reference TRBV9 and TRBJ1-2, is DSGVTQTPKHLITATGQRVTLRCSPRSGDLSVYWYQQSLDQGLQFLIQYYNGEERAKGNILERFSAQQFPDLHSELNLSSLELGDSALYFCASSPDRSYGYTFGSGTRLTVV.

The chain employs TRBV5-1 and TRBJ1-2; D is undetermined. CDR1 is SGHRS, CDR2 YFSETQ, per germline. Trimming cost V 1 base and J 2 bases, with 9 bases left between them. The CDR3 contains 14 residues. CDR3 sequence: CASSLRSINYGYTF. The CDR3 coding sequence is TGCGCCAGCAGCTTGAGGTCGATAAACTATGGCTACACCTTC. Full variable domain (remainder filled in from reference TRBV5-1 and TRBJ1-2): KAGVTQTPRYLIKTRGQQVTLSCSPISGHRSVSWYQQTPGQGLQFLFEYFSETQRNKGNFPGRFSGRQFSNSRSEMNVSTLELGDSALYLCASSLRSINYGYTFGSGTRLTVV.

The genes are TRBV6-5 and TRBJ1-3; D unresolved. This CDR3 region has 15 residues. Between the trimmed V and J ends, which lost 7 bases and 0 bases, there was a span of 13 bases. Germline V gene lookup returns CDR1 MNHEY and CDR2 SVGAGI. CDR3 DNA: TGTGCCAGCAAGGCAGGCCCAAGCTCTGGAAACACCATATATTTT. Residues: CASKAGPSSGNTIYF.

The chain uses TRBV19 and TRBJ2-5; 9 nucleotides match TRBD2. Germline assignment: CDR1 LNHDA and CDR2 SQIVND (reference sequence). The CDR3 runs 16 residues. V gave up 4 bases and J gave up 5 bases; unmatched junction bases: 11. The CDR3 is CASSKAMSGGPETQYF. For the CDR3, the DNA is TGTGCCAGTAGTAAAGCGATGAGCGGGGGGCCGGAGACCCAGTACTTC.

The chain has TRBV24-1 and TRBJ2-7; D is undetermined. CDR1 and CDR2 (germline): KGHDR, SFDVKD. V dropped 1 base and J dropped 2 bases, with 17 bases sitting between them. This CDR3 has 17 residues. For the CDR3, the DNA is TGTGCCACCAGTGATTTCCCGGAAGACTGGGTACCCTACGAGCAGTACTTC. This gives the protein CATSDFPEDWVPYEQYF.

The chain links TRBV6-1 to TRBJ2-7; maybe TRBD1 (6 bases). Germline V gene sequence: CDR1 MNHNS, CDR2 SASEGT. The CDR3 spans 14 residues. The germline V and J ends were trimmed by 0 bases and 0 bases, with 6 bases remaining between them. The CDR3 protein is CASSEADSSYEQYF. Here the CDR3 DNA reads TGTGCCAGCAGTGAAGCGGACAGCTCCTACGAGCAGTACTTC.

The rearrangement links TRBV9 to TRBJ2-1; TRBD2 aligns across 8 bases. The germline V gene has CDR1 SGDLS and CDR2 YYNGEE. V gave up 0 bases and J gave up 7 bases; unmatched junction bases: 6. The CDR3 has 15 amino acids. DNA of the CDR3: TGTGCCAGCAGCGTAGAAGGGACTAGAAGGAATGAGCAGTTCTTC. Translating gives CASSVEGTRRNEQFF.

The J gene is TRBJ1-2, the V gene TRBV21-1; TRBD1 reflects the table's D call only, with no check against the DNA. TRBV21-1 has pseudogene status. This CDR3 is 12 amino acids long. The CDR3 here is CASRTGGYGYTF. The CDR3 region has the DNA TGTGCCAGCAGAACAGGGGGCTATGGCTACACCTTC.

V is TRBV4-1 and J is TRBJ1-1; no clear D. The CDR3 runs to 13 residues. V lost 3 bases and J 0 bases, leaving 5 bases between the germline ends. Germline-derived CDR1 and CDR2 are MGHRA and YSYEKL. Here the CDR3 DNA reads TGCGCCAGCAGCCAGATAATGAACACTGAAGCTTTCTTT. Protein product: CASSQIMNTEAFF.

This chain joins TRBV6-5 and TRBJ1-3; D is undetermined. The length of the CDR3 is 14 residues. CDR1 is MNHEY, CDR2 SVGAGI, per germline. The V gene lost 5 bases and the J gene lost 9 bases, with 17 bases spanning the gap. CDR3 sequence reads: CASSLDRAPFTIYF. The CDR3 DNA is TGTGCCAGCAGTCTGGACCGGGCCCCTTTCACCATATATTTT.

The rearrangement joins TRBV6-6 to TRBJ1-2; D remains ambiguous. V lost 0 bases and J 3 bases, leaving 8 bases between the germline ends. Looked up from germline, CDR1 is MNHNY and CDR2 is SVGAGI (reference sequence). The CDR3 runs 14 residues. CDR3 sequence: CASSYSGSYYGYTF. The CDR3 DNA sequence: TGTGCCAGCAGTTACTCTGGCAGCTACTATGGCTACACCTTC.

The chain has TRBV5-1 and TRBJ1-2; D might be TRBD1 (5 bases). Trimming stripped 2 bases from V and 8 bases from J, with 10 bases between. Germline lookup yields CDR1 SGHRS and CDR2 YFSETQ. CDR3 length equals 12 residues. The CDR3 is CASSLLGAGYTF. CDR3 DNA sequence: TGCGCCAGCAGCTTACTAGGGGCCGGCTACACCTTC.

The chain joins TRBV9 to TRBJ1-3, with a possible D match to TRBD1 (5 bases). The CDR3 is 14 amino acids. The germline V and J ends were trimmed by 2 bases and 5 bases, with 11 bases remaining between them. The germline CDR1 and CDR2 sequences are SGDLS and YYNGEE. CDR3 in DNA: TGTGCCAGCAGCGTGGGGGAGGGGAGAAACACCATATATTTT. Encoded protein: CASSVGEGRNTIYF.

The V and J genes are TRBV5-1 and TRBJ1-4, with TRBD1 matching over 8 bases. Trimming took 4 bases from V and 5 from J; bases not matched to a gene: 4. The CDR3 is made up of 14 amino acids. Germline values: CDR1 SGHRS, CDR2 YFSETQ. The CDR3 DNA is TGCGCCAGCAGCCCTGGGACAGGCAATGAAAAACTGTTTTTT. This translates into CASSPGTGNEKLFF.

The rearrangement joins TRBV7-8 to TRBJ2-7; TRBD2 is a possible D gene (6 bases). Trimming stripped 5 bases from V and 4 bases from J, with 12 bases between. CDR1 is SGHVS, CDR2 FQNEAQ, per germline. This CDR3 is built from 13 residues. CDR3 protein: CASSRTRGYEQYF. The CDR3 DNA reads as TGTGCCAGCAGCCGTACTCGGGGGTACGAGCAGTACTTC. The full variable domain, its missing parts supplied by reference TRBV7-8 and TRBJ2-7, is GAGVSQSPRYKVAKRGQDVALRCDPISGHVSLFWYQQALGQGPEFLTYFQNEAQLDKSGLPSDRFFAERPEGSVSTLKIQRTQQEDSAVYLCASSRTRGYEQYFGPGTRLTVT.

This rearrangement joins TRBV6-2 or TRBV6-3 to TRBJ1-3, with D possibly TRBD1 on 5 matching bases. The CDR3 has 14 amino acids. Germline V CDR1 and CDR2: MNHEY, SVGEGT. V was clipped by 2 bases and J by 4 bases, with 9 bases between them. CDR3 sequence: CASSYEGFGNTIYF. The CDR3 DNA sequence: TGTGCCAGCAGTTACGAGGGGTTCGGAAACACCATATATTTT.

This clone was picked up one time. The V and J genes are TRBV4-1 and TRBJ2-3; 8 positions agree with TRBD2. Trimming took 4 bases from V and 0 from J; bases not matched to a gene: 3. Per the germline V gene, CDR1 is MGHRA and CDR2 is YSYEKL. There are 15 residues in the CDR3. This CDR3 is CASSRSGASTDTQYF. The DNA of the CDR3 is TGCGCCAGCAGCCGTAGCGGGGCCAGCACAGATACGCAGTATTTT.

The chain links TRBV11-2 to TRBJ2-1, with D perhaps TRBD1 (5 bases). Deletions cut 1 base from V and 5 bases from J, with 9 bases between. CDR1 and CDR2 from the germline V gene are SGHAT and FQNNGV. The CDR3 is 14 residues long. This CDR3 is CASSLVTEHNEQFF. Written as DNA, the CDR3 is TGTGCCAGCAGCTTAGTGACAGAACACAATGAGCAGTTCTTC.

This clone was found once. The rearrangement uses TRBV15 and TRBJ1-3; D is undetermined. V was pared by 3 bases and J by 0 bases, with 6 bases between. This CDR3 has 14 residues. Per the germline V gene, CDR1 is LNHNV and CDR2 is YYDKDF (reference sequence). The CDR3, as DNA: TGTGCCACCAGCAGGGGCATCTCTGGAAACACCATATATTTT. This encodes CATSRGISGNTIYF.

Here the CDR3 reads CASQGQGMVDTQYF. As DNA, the CDR3 is TGTGCCAGCCAGGGACAGGGAATGGTAGATACGCAGTATTTT. The V and J genes are TRBV19 and TRBJ2-3, with 9 bases matching TRBD1. CDR1 and CDR2 from the germline V gene are LNHDA and SQIVND (reference sequence). The CDR3 has 14 residues. The V segment lost 9 bases and the J segment 5 bases; nucleotides outside the gene matches: 9.

The chain recombines TRBV6-2 or TRBV6-3 with TRBJ2-1; 12 nucleotides match TRBD2. The V and J ends lost 4 bases and 1 base, in that order; junction bases with no gene match: 14. Germline CDR1 and CDR2: MNHEY and SVGEGT. The CDR3 contains 20 residues. CDR3 protein: CASSFSPLAGGLRSYNEQFF. The CDR3 coding sequence is TGTGCCAGCAGTTTTTCACCTCTAGCGGGGGGGCTCAGATCCTACAATGAGCAGTTCTTC.